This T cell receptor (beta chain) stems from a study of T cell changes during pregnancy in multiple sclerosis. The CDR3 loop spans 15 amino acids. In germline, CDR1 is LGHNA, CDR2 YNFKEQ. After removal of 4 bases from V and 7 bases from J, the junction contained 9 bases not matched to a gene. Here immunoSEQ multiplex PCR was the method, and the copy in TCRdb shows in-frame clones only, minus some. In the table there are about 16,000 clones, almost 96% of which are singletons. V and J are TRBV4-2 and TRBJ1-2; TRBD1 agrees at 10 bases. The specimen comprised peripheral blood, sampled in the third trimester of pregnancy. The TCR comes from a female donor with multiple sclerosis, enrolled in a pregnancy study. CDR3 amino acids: CASSLNPGQGSGYTF. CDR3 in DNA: TGTGCCAGCAGCCTCAATCCGGGACAGGGGTCTGGCTACACCTTC.